A single sample gave rise to the 26 T cell receptor beta chains below, sequenced in a study of T cell responses to AZD1222 COVID-19 vaccine. Clones were read by immunoSEQ multiplex PCR, and TCRdb kept only the in-frame ones, dropping some. The sample consists of roughly 180,000 clones, over 70% of them appearing once. This specimen was peripheral blood, taken on day 0 of MenACWY control vaccination. The source is an adult in good health.

The sample holds a few counts of this clone. This sequence joins TRBV4-2 and TRBJ2-2; 9 positions agree with TRBD2. Germline V lookup: CDR1 LGHNA, CDR2 YNFKEQ. V trimming: 0 bases; J trimming: 5 bases; junction bases outside the gene matches: 10. The CDR3 extends over 18 amino acids. This CDR3 is CASSQDDGAGGWTGELFF. CDR3 sequence (DNA): TGTGCCAGCAGCCAAGACGATGGAGCGGGGGGTTGGACCGGGGAGCTGTTTTTT.

The chain employs TRBV4-3 and TRBJ1-4; no definite D call. The germline V and J ends were trimmed by 0 bases and 0 bases, with 11 bases remaining between them. Germline CDR1 LGHNA, CDR2 YSLEER. This CDR3 comprises 17 residues. CDR3 amino acids: CASSQDRAVATNEKLFF. The CDR3 DNA reads TGCGCCAGCAGCCAAGATCGGGCGGTGGCAACTAATGAAAAACTGTTTTTT.

This clone was recorded once. This sequence joins TRBV19 and TRBJ1-1; 7 bases match TRBD1. The CDR3 consists of 18 residues. Germline loops: CDR1 LNHDA, CDR2 SQIVND (reference sequence). With 4 bases clipped from V and 3 bases from J, the junction kept 17 bases outside the gene matches. The CDR3 sequence is CASSTPARGELDDTEAFF. Here the CDR3 DNA reads TGTGCCAGTAGTACCCCCGCCAGGGGGGAGCTCGATGACACTGAAGCTTTCTTT. Variable domain in full (rest from reference TRBV19 and TRBJ1-1): DGGITQSPKYLFRKEGQNVTLSCEQNLNHDAMYWYRQDPGQGLRLIYYSQIVNDFQKGDIAEGYSVSREKKESFPLTVTSAQKNPTAFYLCASSTPARGELDDTEAFFGQGTRLTVV.

CDR3: CAKRNTIYF. The CDR3 DNA reads as TGTGCCAAGAGAAACACCATATATTTT. V usage is TRBV19 and J usage is TRBJ1-3, with D unresolved. Germline V CDR1 and CDR2: LNHDA, SQIVND (reference sequence). The CDR3 is 9 amino acids. The germline V and J ends were trimmed by 10 bases and 5 bases, with 3 bases remaining between them.

The chain combines TRBV1 with TRBJ2-7; the D call in the table, TRBD2, was not verified against the DNA. TRBV1 is given as a pseudogene. The CDR3 runs 18 residues. CDR3 sequence: CTSSQGRSDGTSGTEQYF. Here the CDR3 DNA reads TGCACCAGCAGCCAAGGAAGGTCTGACGGGACTAGCGGAACAGAGCAGTACTTC.

The V gene is TRBV18, the J gene TRBJ2-1; D is undetermined. Trimming shortened V by 1 base and J by 0 bases, and 4 bases separated the two germline ends. The CDR3 is 14 amino acids. Germline CDR1 is KGHSH and CDR2 is LQKENI. The CDR3 bases are TGTGCCAGCTCACCACTGGTCTCCTACAATGAGCAGTTCTTC. As protein: CASSPLVSYNEQFF.

This clone has more than one count but fewer than ten. The chain joins TRBV7-2 to TRBJ2-7; D is possibly TRBD1 (5 bases). Germline CDR1 SGHTA, CDR2 FQGNSA. The CDR3 consists of 13 residues. Trimming took 4 bases from V and 6 from J, leaving 13 bases between them. CDR3 sequence (DNA): TGTGCCAGCAGCTCCAGGGTCTCCGGCGAGCAGTACTTC. Translated: CASSSRVSGEQYF.

The V and J genes are TRBV7-2 and TRBJ2-3, with D hard to call. The germline V gene encodes CDR1 SGHTA and CDR2 FQGNSA. The CDR3 loop spans 13 amino acids. V was shortened by 3 bases and J by 0 bases, with 4 bases between the two germline ends. The CDR3 loop is CASSFPSTDTQYF. The CDR3 DNA follows: TGTGCCAGCAGCTTTCCTAGCACAGATACGCAGTATTTT.

This chain links TRBV28 with TRBJ2-7; 11 bases fit TRBD2. CDR1 is MDHEN and CDR2 is SYDVKM in the germline V gene. The V gene end was trimmed by 6 bases and the J gene end by 6 bases; junction bases not matched to a gene: 13. The CDR3 totals 16 residues. For the CDR3, the DNA is TGTGCCAGCAGCTCCGGACTAGCGGGCTTCCGGGGCGAGCAGTACTTC. Its protein product is CASSSGLAGFRGEQYF.

The chain links TRBV30 to TRBJ1-4, with D uncertain. The germline V gene has CDR1 GTSNPN and CDR2 SVGIG (reference sequence). With 3 bases removed from V and 8 bases from J, the gap between germline ends came to 10 bases. This CDR3 is 12 amino acids long. This CDR3 reads CAWSPPLEKLFF. The DNA of the CDR3 is TGTGCCTGGAGCCCACCTTTAGAAAAACTGTTTTTT. Complete variable domain (other parts from reference TRBV30 and TRBJ1-4): SQTIHQWPATLVQPVGSPLSLECTVEGTSNPNLYWYRQAAGRGLQLLFYSVGIGQISSEVPQNLSASRPQDRQFILSSKKLLLSDSGFYLCAWSPPLEKLFFGSGTQLSVL.

The CDR3 nucleotides read TGTGCCAGCAGCCAGGGACTAGCGGGAGGGGAAGAGACCCAGTACTTC. It specifies CASSQGLAGGEETQYF. The V and J genes are TRBV7-9 and TRBJ2-5; 16 bases fit TRBD2. CDR3 length: 16 amino acids. V lost 5 bases and J lost 3; bases outside the gene matches: 3. The germline V gene encodes CDR1 SEHNR and CDR2 FQNEAQ (reference sequence).

The chain recombines TRBV20-1 with TRBJ1-1; D remains ambiguous. The germline V and J ends were trimmed by 3 bases and 5 bases, with 7 bases remaining between them. This CDR3 contains 11 residues. CDR1 is DFQATT and CDR2 is SNEGSKA in the germline V gene (reference sequence). The CDR3 coding sequence is TGCAGTGCTAGTCGGTGGACTGAAGCTTTCTTT. It codes for CSASRWTEAFF.

The chain links TRBV7-9 to TRBJ2-5; 7 nucleotides line up with TRBD1. The V and J ends lost 6 bases and 4 bases, in that order; junction bases with no gene match: 5. CDR1 SEHNR and CDR2 FQNEAQ come from the germline V gene (reference sequence). The CDR3 loop spans 13 amino acids. The CDR3 sequence: CASRPTGAETQYF. CDR3 bases: TGTGCCAGCAGGCCCACAGGGGCAGAGACCCAGTACTTC.

This clone was counted ten times or more. The chain joins TRBV28 to TRBJ2-7; TRBD2 aligns across 7 bases. The CDR3 contains 15 residues. V dropped 6 bases and J dropped 0; count of bases not matched to a gene: 8. CDR1 is MDHEN, CDR2 SYDVKM, per germline. CDR3 nucleotide sequence: TGTGCCAGCAGCCTCCCGGGAGGTGGCTCCTACGAGCAGTACTTC. It is translated as CASSLPGGGSYEQYF. The variable domain in full, completed from reference TRBV28 and TRBJ2-7, reads DVKVTQSSRYLVKRTGEKVFLECVQDMDHENMFWYRQDPGLGLRLIYFSYDVKMKEKGDIPEGYSVSREKKERFSLILESASTNQTSMYLCASSLPGGGSYEQYFGPGTRLTVT.

The chain links TRBV7-2 to TRBJ1-2; 11 bases match TRBD1. The CDR3 is 15 residues long. The junction had 10 bases not matched to a gene; V was cut back by 5 bases and J by 8 bases. Germline V gene data show CDR1 as SGHTA and CDR2 as FQGNSA. The CDR3 bases are TGTGCCAGCAGCCCCACCGGGACAGGGGGACTCGGCTACACCTTC. Protein: CASSPTGTGGLGYTF.

This clone showed up just once. The V call is TRBV2, the J call TRBJ2-1, with 12 bases matching TRBD1. After removal of 8 bases from V and 6 bases from J, the junction contained 5 bases not matched to a gene. Germline V gene data show CDR1 as SNHLY and CDR2 as FYNNEI. The CDR3 length is 14 residues. This CDR3 reads CASHGTGGRNEQFF. In DNA form, the CDR3 reads TGTGCCAGCCACGGGACAGGGGGCCGCAATGAGCAGTTCTTC.

The genes are TRBV6-5 and TRBJ1-3; no reliable D call. From germline, CDR1 is MNHEY and CDR2 SVGAGI. V dropped 2 bases and J dropped 0 bases, with 8 bases sitting between them. The CDR3 has 15 amino acids. CDR3 DNA sequence: TGTGCCAGCAGTTACGAGAGTACCTCTGGAAACACCATATATTTT. It yields the protein CASSYESTSGNTIYF.

This rearrangement joins TRBV4-3 to TRBJ2-3; D is uncertain. V lost 3 bases to trimming and J lost 4 bases, with 11 bases between them. CDR1 is LGHNA, CDR2 YSLEER, per germline. The CDR3 runs to 14 residues. CDR3 nucleotides: TGCGCCAGCAGCCATTCCGTCGCCCCAGATACGCAGTATTTT. This sequence encodes CASSHSVAPDTQYF.

The rearrangement uses TRBV5-1 and TRBJ2-7, with a possible D match to TRBD2 (5 bases). Germline loops: CDR1 SGHRS, CDR2 YFSETQ. Trimming shortened V by 0 bases and J by 3 bases, and 16 bases separated the two germline ends. This CDR3 region has 16 residues. The CDR3 here is CASSLAVGSPSYEQYF. The CDR3 region has the DNA TGCGCCAGCAGCTTGGCCGTTGGGAGCCCCAGCTACGAGCAGTACTTC.

This clone was observed once. The V and J genes are TRBV9 and TRBJ1-4; D unresolved. Germline-derived CDR1 and CDR2 are SGDLS and YYNGEE. This CDR3 contains 13 residues. Between the trimmed V and J ends, which lost 0 bases and 3 bases, there was a span of 3 bases. CDR3: CASSVEPNEKLFF. In DNA, the CDR3 is TGTGCCAGCAGCGTAGAACCTAATGAAAAACTGTTTTTT.

The V and J genes are TRBV3-1 (or the pseudogene TRBV3-2) and TRBJ1-4, with D tentatively TRBD1 (5 bases). Trimming left V 0 bases short and J 4 bases short, with 12 bases between. Germline V gives CDR1 LGHDT, CDR2 YNNKEL (reference sequence). The length of the CDR3 is 16 residues. CDR3 coding DNA: TGTGCCAGCAGCCAAGATCAGCCAGGGATTAATGAAAAACTGTTTTTT. Protein sequence: CASSQDQPGINEKLFF.

V gene TRBV30 combines with J gene TRBJ2-7; D uncertain. V was clipped by 3 bases and J by 2 bases, with 14 bases between them. The germline CDR1 and CDR2 sequences are GTSNPN and SVGIG (reference sequence). CDR3 size: 14 residues. In DNA form, the CDR3 reads TGTGCCTGGAGCGTACATAATAGGCCCTACGAGCAGTACTTC. Protein: CAWSVHNRPYEQYF.

The gene calls are TRBV4-3 and TRBJ1-6; 7 bases fit TRBD1. The CDR3 loop spans 15 amino acids. Trimming cost V 0 bases and J 7 bases; bases outside gene matches: 3. The germline gives CDR1 LGHNA, CDR2 YSLEER. CDR3 in amino acids: CASSQEQGMNSPLHF. Written as DNA, the CDR3 is TGCGCCAGCAGCCAAGAACAGGGGATGAATTCACCCCTCCACTTT.

V gene TRBV7-8 combines with J gene TRBJ1-6; the D is unclear. CDR3 size: 12 residues. V lost 5 bases and J 14 bases, leaving 13 bases between the germline ends. Germline CDR1 and CDR2: SGHVS and FQNEAQ. CDR3 DNA: TGTGCCAGCAGCGCATATAGTGAAGCCCTCCACTTT. The encoded protein is CASSAYSEALHF.

The chain has TRBV6-2 or TRBV6-3 and TRBJ2-7; D call uncertain. Trimming left V 5 bases short and J 9 bases short, with 14 bases between. Germline CDR1 reads MNHEY; CDR2 reads SVGEGT. The CDR3 totals 12 residues. The CDR3 sequence: CASSGARVGQYF. Here the CDR3 DNA reads TGTGCCAGCAGTGGAGCTAGGGTAGGGCAGTACTTC.

This chain uses TRBV5-4 with TRBJ1-1, with D possibly TRBD1 on 6 matching bases. V dropped 3 bases and J dropped 3 bases, with 9 bases sitting between them. This CDR3 has 13 amino acids. The germline gives CDR1 SGHNT, CDR2 YYREEE (reference sequence). Written as DNA, the CDR3 is TGTGCCAGCAGCTCCCCAGGGGACACTGAAGCTTTCTTT. Translating gives CASSSPGDTEAFF.